The 20 T cell receptor beta chains presented below share a single source sample, sequenced in a study of OX40 agonist ivuxolimab in advanced cancers. Method: immunoSEQ multiplex PCR; TCRdb's copy keeps in-frame clones and lacks some. The sample carries some 52,000 clones, over 80% recorded once. Sequencing was performed on CD4+ or CD8+ T cells sorted from blood, taken in a trial of the OX40 agonist ivuxolimab. The receptors come from an adult with an advanced solid tumor such as melanoma, head and neck, liver or kidney cancer.

The J gene is TRBJ2-7, the V gene TRBV5-6, with D hard to call. V lost 0 bases and J lost 0, with 13 bases in between. Germline values: CDR1 SGHDT, CDR2 YYEEEE. This CDR3 spans 16 amino acids. The CDR3 region is CASSLGTEMSSYEQYV. The CDR3 DNA follows: TGTGCCAGCAGCTTGGGTACGGAGATGAGCTCCTACGAGCAGTACGTC.

This chain uses TRBV28 with TRBJ1-3, with 8 bases identical to TRBD1. V was pared by 5 bases and J by 1 base, with 4 bases of the junction left unmatched. Per germline, CDR1 MDHEN and CDR2 SYDVKM. The CDR3 totals 15 residues. The CDR3 bases are TGTGCCAGCAGTACCCAGGGGGCATCTGGAAACACCATATATTTT. It is translated as CASSTQGASGNTIYF.

This rearrangement joins TRBV18 to TRBJ2-2, with D tentatively TRBD1 (6 bases). The CDR3 runs 14 residues. Germline CDR1 and CDR2: KGHSH and LQKENI. Trimming took off 3 bases at V and 7 bases at J, with 12 bases between the two ends. The CDR3 DNA reads as TGTGCCAGCTCACCGAGCAGGGGTATCGGGGAGCTGTTTTTT. Protein: CASSPSRGIGELFF.

The chain has TRBV21-1 and TRBJ2-7; the D call of TRBD1 is as the table states it, not checked on the DNA. TRBV21-1 corresponds to a pseudogene. The CDR3 totals 14 residues. Written as DNA, the CDR3 is TGTGCCAGCAGCAAAAACAGGGGATTTTACGAGCAGTACGTC. This translates into CASSKNRGFYEQYV.

This chain joins TRBV4-3 and TRBJ2-1; 7 bases are a match to TRBD1. The junction had 10 bases not matched to a gene; V was cut back by 2 bases and J by 6 bases. The CDR3 has 16 amino acids. The V gene's germline CDR1 is LGHNA and CDR2 YSLEER. The CDR3 region has the DNA TGCGCCAGCAGCCAATCAGGGGGAGCCTATCTCAATGAGCAGTTCTTC. Translated, it gives CASSQSGGAYLNEQFF.

The chain is built from TRBV7-3 and TRBJ2-3; TRBD1 is a possible D gene (6 bases). Trimming stripped 5 bases from V and 2 bases from J, with 14 bases between. The CDR3 extends over 15 amino acids. Germline assignment: CDR1 SGHTA and CDR2 FQGTGA. CDR3 region: CASSAWDTHTDTQYF. In nucleotides, the CDR3 is TGTGCCAGCAGCGCGTGGGACACACACACAGATACGCAGTATTTT.

This chain joins TRBV2 and TRBJ1-2; D possibly corresponds to TRBD1 (5 bases). The CDR3 has 15 residues. Trimming shortened V by 9 bases and J by 0 bases, and 17 bases separated the two germline ends. Germline loops: CDR1 SNHLY, CDR2 FYNNEI. The CDR3 DNA reads as TGTGCCAGTTTTTTTGGGGGGATAGCTAACTATGGCTACACCTTC. This sequence encodes CASFFGGIANYGYTF.

The V gene is TRBV9, the J gene TRBJ1-2, with 7 nucleotides matching TRBD1. J was trimmed by 8 bases and V by 5 bases; bases with no gene match: 9. Per the germline V gene, CDR1 is SGDLS and CDR2 is YYNGEE. The CDR3 runs to 13 residues. The CDR3 protein is CASSRTTGDGYTF. CDR3 sequence (DNA): TGTGCCAGCAGTCGAACTACAGGGGACGGCTACACCTTC. The complete variable domain, with remaining parts taken from reference TRBV9 and TRBJ1-2, reads DSGVTQTPKHLITATGQRVTLRCSPRSGDLSVYWYQQSLDQGLQFLIQYYNGEERAKGNILERFSAQQFPDLHSELNLSSLELGDSALYFCASSRTTGDGYTFGSGTRLTVV.

The chain carries TRBV5-1 and TRBJ1-1, with a tentative D call TRBD1 (5 bases). Germline V gives CDR1 SGHRS, CDR2 YFSETQ. V gave up 0 bases and J gave up 4 bases, with 13 bases separating them. The CDR3 loop spans 15 amino acids. CDR3 in DNA: TGCGCCAGCAGCTTGGAAGGAGGGGCGGTCACTGAAGCTTTCTTT. Its protein is CASSLEGGAVTEAFF.

V is TRBV10-1 and J is TRBJ1-5, with D unclear. Trimming shortened V by 7 bases and J by 4 bases, and 17 bases separated the two germline ends. This CDR3 has 15 amino acids. CDR1 is WNHNN and CDR2 is SYGVQD in the germline V gene (reference sequence). For the CDR3, the DNA is TGCGCCAGCATGTCTGCCAGGACGGATAATCAGCCCCAGCATTTT. Its protein product is CASMSARTDNQPQHF.

DNA for the CDR3: TGTGCCAGCGTCGGGACAGCCCCAGACTATGGCTACACCTTC. Its protein is CASVGTAPDYGYTF. V usage is TRBV19 and J usage is TRBJ1-2, with 7 positions matching TRBD1. The germline V gene encodes CDR1 LNHDA and CDR2 SQIVND (reference sequence). There are 14 residues in the CDR3. The ends lost 9 bases at V and 3 bases at J; junction bases unmatched: 10. The whole variable domain, remainder taken from reference TRBV19 and TRBJ1-2, is DGGITQSPKYLFRKEGQNVTLSCEQNLNHDAMYWYRQDPGQGLRLIYYSQIVNDFQKGDIAEGYSVSREKKESFPLTVTSAQKNPTAFYLCASVGTAPDYGYTFGSGTRLTVV.

The chain is built from TRBV10-3 and TRBJ2-1; D tentatively reads TRBD1 or TRBD2 (6 bases each). Per germline, CDR1 ENHRY and CDR2 SYGVKD. This CDR3 contains 15 residues. V lost 3 bases and J lost 6, with 15 bases in between. The CDR3 loop is CAISEMEGVSNEQFF. The CDR3 nucleotides are TGTGCCATCAGTGAAATGGAGGGGGTCTCCAATGAGCAGTTCTTC.

This chain links TRBV4-1 with TRBJ1-1; D not certain. CDR3 length equals 14 residues. In germline, CDR1 is MGHRA, CDR2 YSYEKL. V was shortened by 2 bases and J by 1 base, with 8 bases between the two germline ends. The CDR3 region has the DNA TGCGCCAGCAGCCAACCGACAAGGAACACTGAAGCTTTCTTT. It translates to CASSQPTRNTEAFF.

The genes are TRBV7-8 and TRBJ2-7, with D possibly matching TRBD2 (6 bases). CDR1 SGHVS and CDR2 FQNEAQ come from the germline V gene. V shed 1 base and J shed 2 bases, with 12 bases lying between them. This CDR3 is 15 amino acids long. The CDR3: CASSLGLGGAYEQYV. In nucleotides, the CDR3 is TGTGCCAGCAGCTTAGGGCTTGGCGGGGCCTACGAGCAGTACGTC.

This clone was picked up one time. V is TRBV13 and J is TRBJ2-4; 8 positions match TRBD1. V lost 5 bases and J lost 1; bases outside the gene matches: 4. CDR1 and CDR2 from the germline V gene are PRHDT and FYEKMQ (reference sequence). The CDR3 spans 15 residues. The CDR3 nucleotides read TGTGCCAGCAGCAACCAGGGGGCGGCCAAAAACATTCAGTACTTC. Its protein is CASSNQGAAKNIQYF.

The chain has TRBV5-1 and TRBJ1-2; D is perhaps TRBD1 (5 bases). This CDR3 comprises 16 residues. V was clipped by 0 bases and J by 4 bases, with 16 bases between them. Per the germline V gene, CDR1 is SGHRS and CDR2 is YFSETQ. CDR3 sequence: CASSLGRASGVYGYTF. In DNA, the CDR3 is TGCGCCAGCAGCTTGGGCCGGGCCTCGGGGGTCTATGGCTACACCTTC.

This chain uses TRBV6-1 with TRBJ1-3, with D unresolved. The CDR3 contains 14 residues. The V gene lost 6 bases and the J gene lost 0 bases, with 9 bases spanning the gap. The germline V gene encodes CDR1 MNHNS and CDR2 SASEGT. CDR3 coding DNA: TGTGCCAGCAGAGCTCCTAGCTCTGGAAACACCATATATTTT. It translates to CASRAPSSGNTIYF.

This rearrangement joins TRBV5-1 to TRBJ2-3, with 15 nucleotides matching TRBD2. Per germline, CDR1 SGHRS and CDR2 YFSETQ. The CDR3 is made up of 18 amino acids. V trimming: 0 bases; J trimming: 2 bases; junction bases outside the gene matches: 4. CDR3 amino acids: CASSLAGTSGRPTDTQYF. The CDR3 bases are TGCGCCAGCAGCTTGGCCGGGACTAGCGGGAGGCCCACAGATACGCAGTATTTT.

The V and J genes are TRBV7-9 and TRBJ2-7, with TRBD2 matching over 10 bases. CDR1 is SEHNR, CDR2 FQNEAQ, per germline (reference sequence). The CDR3 totals 14 residues. Trimming removed 1 base from V and 12 bases from J; junction bases left unmatched: 9. The CDR3 protein is CASSLEATSGSLYF. The CDR3 coding sequence is TGTGCCAGCAGCTTAGAAGCGACTAGCGGGTCACTGTACTTC.

This clone was counted a single time. The chain has TRBV19 and TRBJ2-7, with D perhaps matching TRBD2 (7 bases). The V end lost 9 bases, the J end lost 0 bases, and 27 bases lay between the germline ends. The germline V gene has CDR1 LNHDA and CDR2 SQIVND (reference sequence). The CDR3 runs to 18 residues. This CDR3 reads CARALEGVRLAGSYEQYV. CDR3 nucleotides: TGTGCCAGGGCTCTAGAGGGGGTAAGACTAGCCGGCTCCTACGAGCAGTACGTC.